The 19 T cell receptor beta chains presented below share a single source sample, sequenced in a study of blood T cell repertoires in COVID-19. Using immunoSEQ multiplex PCR, the repertoire was profiled, and TCRdb retains in-frame clones only, with some absent. The sample has around 250,000 clones; about four fifths are singletons. Sequencing input: peripheral blood. The source of these receptors is a woman aged 18-29 years with acute or convalescent COVID-19.

This chain uses TRBV5-4 with TRBJ1-6, with 7 positions matching TRBD1. V lost 4 bases, J lost 5 bases, and 6 bases stayed unmatched. CDR3 length: 15 residues. Germline V lookup: CDR1 SGHNT, CDR2 YYREEE (reference sequence). CDR3 residues: CASSTGQRDNSPLHF. The CDR3 coding sequence is TGTGCCAGCAGCACGGGACAGCGGGATAATTCACCCCTCCACTTT.

A single count supports this clone. J is TRBJ1-2 and V is TRBV29-1, with 7 bases aligning to TRBD1. There are 14 residues in the CDR3. CDR1 is SQVTM, CDR2 ANQGSEA, per germline. Trimming cost V 4 bases and J 5 bases; bases outside gene matches: 10. Here the CDR3 reads CSVAIFGTEYGYTF. The CDR3 DNA sequence: TGCAGCGTTGCTATTTTCGGGACAGAATATGGCTACACCTTC.

This chain joins TRBV13 and TRBJ2-2; tentative D call: TRBD2 (6 bases). CDR3 length: 17 amino acids. Germline V gene lookup returns CDR1 PRHDT and CDR2 FYEKMQ (reference sequence). V lost 0 bases and J lost 4, with 15 bases in between. Here the CDR3 reads CASSLGSWGRTTGELFF. DNA of the CDR3: TGTGCCAGCAGCTTAGGATCGTGGGGGAGGACCACCGGGGAGCTGTTTTTT.

The chain has TRBV28 and TRBJ2-3; possible D gene TRBD2, 6 bases. Between the trimmed V and J ends, which lost 7 bases and 4 bases, there was a span of 15 bases. The germline V gene encodes CDR1 MDHEN and CDR2 SYDVKM. The length of the CDR3 is 14 residues. The DNA of the CDR3 is TGTGCCAGCACCGAGGGCAGGGAGGCAGATACGCAGTATTTT. Protein product: CASTEGREADTQYF.

This clone was seen at least ten times. The rearrangement links TRBV3-1 (or the pseudogene TRBV3-2) to TRBJ2-7, with 8 bases that match TRBD2. Germline V CDR1 and CDR2: LGHDT, YNNKEL (reference sequence). V shed 2 bases, J shed 3 bases, and the junction held 0 bases outside the gene matches. This CDR3 region has 13 residues. The CDR3: CASSQSGGYEQYF. In DNA form, the CDR3 reads TGTGCCAGCAGCCAAAGCGGGGGCTACGAGCAGTACTTC.

This clone appeared a single time. This sequence joins TRBV4-3 and TRBJ2-1; 10 bases map to TRBD2. This CDR3 is built from 22 residues. Trimming at V came to 1 base and at J to 2 bases, leaving 20 bases not matched to a gene. Germline V gene data show CDR1 as LGHNA and CDR2 as YSLEER. The chain's CDR3 is CASSQGLILGTSEHLTYNEQFF. The CDR3 DNA reads TGCGCCAGCAGCCAAGGCCTTATCCTCGGGACTAGCGAACACTTGACCTACAATGAGCAGTTCTTC.

This chain uses TRBV27 with TRBJ2-7, with TRBD2 as a possible D gene (6 bases). The CDR3 has 16 amino acids. V lost 2 bases to trimming and J lost 2 bases, with 16 bases between them. In germline, CDR1 is MNHEY, CDR2 SMNVEV (reference sequence). The DNA for the CDR3 is TGTGCCAGCAGTTTAGGGATGGCTAGCGTCCCCTACGAGCAGTACTTC. It yields the protein CASSLGMASVPYEQYF.

This sequence joins TRBV28 and TRBJ2-7, with D possibly matching TRBD1 (6 bases). The CDR3 is 14 amino acids. Germline V gene sequence: CDR1 MDHEN, CDR2 SYDVKM. V lost 4 bases and J 9 bases, leaving 19 bases between the germline ends. The CDR3: CASSSGQGLRGQYF. DNA for the CDR3: TGTGCCAGCAGTTCTGGGCAGGGGCTACGGGGGCAGTACTTC.

The chain is built from TRBV14 and TRBJ1-2; D ambiguous. This CDR3 contains 14 residues. Germline CDR1 reads SGHDN; CDR2 reads FVKESK. The V gene lost 4 bases and the J gene lost 3 bases, with 12 bases spanning the gap. CDR3 region: CASSLGVRDYGYTF. The CDR3 DNA is TGTGCCAGCAGCCTCGGGGTTCGTGACTATGGCTACACCTTC. The entire variable domain, with the rest obtained from reference TRBV14 and TRBJ1-2, is as follows: EAGVTQFPSHSVIEKGQTVTLRCDPISGHDNLYWYRRVMGKEIKFLLHFVKESKQDESGMPNNRFLAERTGGTYSTLKVQPAELEDSGVYFCASSLGVRDYGYTFGSGTRLTVV.

This chain joins TRBV6-6 and TRBJ2-7, with D perhaps matching TRBD1 (6 bases). This CDR3 is 11 amino acids long. V dropped 4 bases and J dropped 7 bases, with 8 bases sitting between them. Per germline, CDR1 MNHNY and CDR2 SVGAGI (reference sequence). CDR3 sequence (DNA): TGTGCCAGCAGTTCTCAGGGGGAGCAGTACTTC. Translating gives CASSSQGEQYF.

The J gene is TRBJ2-7, the V gene TRBV28; D is perhaps TRBD2 (5 bases). Germline V gene lookup returns CDR1 MDHEN and CDR2 SYDVKM. Trimming pared 3 bases from V and 6 bases from J, leaving 15 bases between. This CDR3 contains 14 residues. CDR3: CASSFSTSPGEQYF. The CDR3 coding sequence is TGTGCCAGCAGTTTCTCTACTAGTCCTGGCGAGCAGTACTTC. Variable domain in full (rest from reference TRBV28 and TRBJ2-7): DVKVTQSSRYLVKRTGEKVFLECVQDMDHENMFWYRQDPGLGLRLIYFSYDVKMKEKGDIPEGYSVSREKKERFSLILESASTNQTSMYLCASSFSTSPGEQYFGPGTRLTVT.

Worth noting for this clone: The junction departs from germline at one end; a sequencing error may be responsible. The gene calls are TRBV9 and TRBJ2-1, with 9 positions matching TRBD2. Germline lookup yields CDR1 SGDLS and CDR2 YYNGEE. The length of the CDR3 is 18 residues. CDR3 sequence (DNA): TGTGCCAGCAGCGTAGGAGTAGGGCTAGCGGGAAGCTACAATGGGCAGTTCTTC. Translating gives CASSVGVGLAGSYNGQFF.

This clone was seen a single time. The rearrangement joins TRBV28 to TRBJ1-5; no clear D. The CDR3 totals 11 residues. Germline loops: CDR1 MDHEN, CDR2 SYDVKM. Trimming removed 6 bases from V and 9 bases from J, with 9 bases in between. The CDR3 loop is CASSFLGPQHF. CDR3 bases: TGTGCCAGCAGCTTCCTCGGGCCCCAGCATTTT. Filled out from reference TRBV28 and TRBJ1-5, the complete variable domain reads DVKVTQSSRYLVKRTGEKVFLECVQDMDHENMFWYRQDPGLGLRLIYFSYDVKMKEKGDIPEGYSVSREKKERFSLILESASTNQTSMYLCASSFLGPQHFGDGTRLSIL.

About this clone: A junction end diverges from the germline sequence, so it may reflect a read error. This sequence joins TRBV10-2 and TRBJ1-1; D not resolved. CDR1 is WSHSY and CDR2 is SAAADI in the germline V gene. This CDR3 is 13 amino acids long. CDR3 in DNA: TGCGCCGGCAGCCGAGGAGAGAACACTGAAGCTTTCTTT. This gives the protein CAGSRGENTEAFF.

The rearrangement uses TRBV28 and TRBJ1-6; 7 nucleotides line up with TRBD1. The germline CDR1 and CDR2 sequences are MDHEN and SYDVKM. The CDR3 extends over 15 amino acids. V lost 7 bases to trimming and J lost 8 bases; unmatched junction nucleotides: 11. The CDR3 nucleotides read TGTGCCAGCAACCTAGTCAGGGGGTTATATTCACCCCTCCACTTT. This codes for CASNLVRGLYSPLHF.

This clone was counted between two and nine times. The chain carries TRBV6-2 or TRBV6-3 and TRBJ2-1, with TRBD1 identical over 7 bases. The CDR3 contains 15 residues. Germline assignment: CDR1 MNHEY and CDR2 SVGEGT. With 5 bases clipped from V and 6 bases from J, the junction kept 10 bases outside the gene matches. The CDR3 sequence: CASSHRQGLGNEQFF. DNA for the CDR3: TGTGCCAGCAGTCACAGACAGGGCTTGGGCAATGAGCAGTTCTTC.

The chain couples TRBV6-5 to TRBJ2-4; D is uncertain. This CDR3 region has 15 residues. Between the trimmed V and J ends, which lost 5 bases and 6 bases, there was a span of 17 bases. Germline assignment: CDR1 MNHEY and CDR2 SVGAGI. DNA of the CDR3: TGTGCCAGCAGTCCCGTGCCCACCGGTAGAAACATTCAGTACTTC. It encodes CASSPVPTGRNIQYF.

The V and J genes are TRBV7-9 and TRBJ2-7; 7 bases line up with TRBD2. This CDR3 is 12 amino acids long. From germline, CDR1 is SEHNR and CDR2 FQNEAQ (reference sequence). V gave up 8 bases and J gave up 7 bases; unmatched junction bases: 8. In DNA form, the CDR3 reads TGTGCCAGCCTGAGGGACGGGGGGGAGCAGTACTTC. Its protein is CASLRDGGEQYF. Using reference TRBV7-9 and TRBJ2-7 for the parts outside the CDR3, the full variable domain is DTGVSQNPRHKITKRGQNVTFRCDPISEHNRLYWYRQTLGQGPEFLTYFQNEAQLEKSRLLSDRFSAERPKGSFSTLEIQRTEQGDSAMYLCASLRDGGEQYFGPGTRLTVT.

This sequence joins TRBV4-1 and TRBJ2-7, with D possibly TRBD1 on 5 matching bases. V gave up 0 bases and J gave up 3 bases, with 9 bases separating them. Germline assignment: CDR1 MGHRA and CDR2 YSYEKL. The CDR3 has 14 residues. CDR3 in amino acids: CASSQDAGNYEQYF. In DNA form, the CDR3 reads TGCGCCAGCAGCCAAGATGCAGGGAACTACGAGCAGTACTTC.